What follows is one T cell receptor beta chain and its context. The data were obtained in a study of blood T cell repertoires in COVID-19. At the level of the study: Whether acute or convalescent, the COVID-19 samples came from the United States, Italy and Spain. PBMCs, B-cell-depleted T cells, or T cells provided the cDNA or gDNA that made up the material.

Source study methods: It was from reference gene primer amplification that nucleated cell counts were estimated. Data came from immunoSEQ multiplex PCR; TCRdb stores just in-frame clones and leaves some out. V, J and clone size are those of that table, while D and trimming were read from the DNA. The sample yields tens of thousands of clones, nearly 80% seen once. The CDR3 covers 14 residues. V lost 0 bases and J lost 7, with 10 bases in between. Per the germline V gene, CDR1 is WSHSY and CDR2 is SAAADI. Sequencing input: peripheral blood. This chain uses TRBV10-2 with TRBJ1-5; TRBD1 is a possible D gene (5 bases). This TCR was recovered from a man between 65 and 80 years old with acute or convalescent COVID-19. This CDR3 is CASSESGRDQPQHF. Here the CDR3 DNA reads TGCGCCAGCAGTGAGTCGGGGAGGGACCAGCCCCAGCATTTT.